The TCR beta chain under discussion was sequenced for a study of blood T cell repertoires in COVID-19 (dated by TCRdb to the early 2020s). As for the study more broadly: Samples from collaborators originated in the United States, Italy and Spain and spanned both the acute and convalescent phases of COVID-19. Where HLA class I and class II types were available, the types were taken from metadata supplied by the sample provider, not from assay-based typing. The samples were drawn from two sources: the first 160 participants of the ongoing ImmuneRACE study, and 1,000 to 1,500 subjects contributed by 6 global collaborators. The sample metadata nearly always contained a de-identified subject ID, COVID-19 status, age in years and sex. The repertoires were made available in a free public database intended to serve as a resource for research on the immune response to SARS-CoV-2. The prospective study material was composed of cDNA or gDNA derived from T cells, B-cell-depleted T cells, or PBMCs. Deeply sampled blood TCRbeta repertoires from subjects exposed to, actively infected with, or recovered from COVID-19 were included in the dataset.

One collaborating source in Seattle enrolled patients while the patients were actively infected and followed the patients over time throughout the course of disease. Each collaborating institution followed its own protocols to collect whole blood in K2EDTA tubes. For TCRbeta analysis, collaborator samples were shipped as frozen whole blood, as isolated PBMCs, or as DNA extracted from either sample type. The research as a whole found: How much clinical and demographic metadata was included differed by source and by participant, and the metadata was provided uncurated.

This clone has a handful of counts. The antigen this receptor binds is unknown. The input lacks base qualities; no much larger clone sits a single base away. TCRbeta CDR3 regions were amplified from genomic DNA by means of the immunoSEQ Assay, a bias-controlled multiplex PCR. The original methods were these. Within the assay, amplification of reference gene primers was used to estimate how many nucleated cells each sample contained. Sequence reads were collapsed and filtered to measure the absolute abundance of every unique TCRbeta CDR3 rearrangement. For each sample, productive Simpson clonality was calculated by taking the square root of Simpson's diversity index across productive rearrangements. This immuneACCESS table, as held by TCRdb, lists in-frame sequences with V and J called but not all clones. Of the missing ones, under half trace to an unresolved V gene in checked studies; the others have no known cause. That table furnishes V, J and clone size, whereas the DNA furnished D and trimming. Counted in this sample were 150,000 or so clones; about 88% of them appeared once. The ten largest clones capture roughly 0.53% of the sample.

Spanning cysteine to phenylalanine, the CDR3 consists of 15 amino acids. Only the CDR3 part of the read is kept: 45 bases, read in frame from the first base. The trim is 10 bases for V and 7 bases for J, with a gap of 25 bases between the germline ends. CDR1 and CDR2 (MNHEY, SMNVEV) derive from the germline V gene (reference sequence). The receptor comes from a man in his sixties with COVID-19, enrolled during active disease. Input material: peripheral blood. The chain joins TRBV27 to TRBJ1-1; the D gene is perhaps TRBD1, from 5 matching bases. The DNA sequence follows: TGTGCCACCCTGTCGACAGCTGACCGGGGGGGTGAAGCTTTCTTT. This sequence encodes CATLSTADRGGEAFF.